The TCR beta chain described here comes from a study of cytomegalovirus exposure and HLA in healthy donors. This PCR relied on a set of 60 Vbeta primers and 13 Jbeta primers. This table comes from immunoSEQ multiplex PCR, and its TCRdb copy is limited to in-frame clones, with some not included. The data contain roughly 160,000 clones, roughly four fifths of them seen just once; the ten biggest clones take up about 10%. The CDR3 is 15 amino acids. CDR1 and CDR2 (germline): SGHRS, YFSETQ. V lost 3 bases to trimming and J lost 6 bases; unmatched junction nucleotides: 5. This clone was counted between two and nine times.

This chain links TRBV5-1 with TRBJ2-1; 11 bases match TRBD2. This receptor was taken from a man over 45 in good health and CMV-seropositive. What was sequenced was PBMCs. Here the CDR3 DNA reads TGCGCCAGCAGCTCCTATAGCGGGGGGGCCAATGAGCAGTTCTTC. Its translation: CASSSYSGGANEQFF.